The TCR beta chain under discussion was sequenced for a study of T cell repertoires in aging, cancer and after chemotherapy. Study observations and caveats: Untreated cancer patients had significantly lower blood TCR diversity than age-matched healthy donors. Healthy donors lost TCR diversity with age mainly through richness, cancer patients through richness and evenness. Across the chemotherapy interval, each cancer cohort showed higher median generation probability, suggesting thymic rebound.

The CDR3 is made up of 17 amino acids. The germline V gene encodes CDR1 GTSNPN and CDR2 SVGIG (reference sequence). Trimming removed 4 bases from V and 1 base from J; junction bases left unmatched: 11. This clonotype is medium-sized in the sample. The antigen is unknown. Multiplex touch-down PCR with TRB-A/B primers amplified rearranged V-D-J TRB sequences. TCRdb processed the multiplex PCR reads anew with MiXCR; each CDR3 protein has one entry. Of 9,300 or so distinct CDR3 sequences listed, about 25% were seen once; the top ten hold 12% to 15%. Peripheral blood genomic DNA, not sorted cells or RNA, was the template.

The source is a human donor with a blood cancer. The donor label of this sample is uncertain. The V call is TRBV30, the J call TRBJ1-4, with 8 nucleotides matching TRBD1. Sequences were obtained from blood. The CDR3 sequence: CAWMDRAVSKTNEKLFF. The CDR3 coding sequence is TGTGCCTGGATGGACAGGGCGGTGTCCAAAACTAATGAAAAACTGTTTTTT.